What follows are 19 T cell receptor beta chains derived from one specimen sequenced in a study of relationships among human T cell subsets. Semiquantitative ARM-PCR amplified T cell receptor alpha and beta CDR3 regions from mRNA. ARM-PCR used tagged nested gene-specific primers, then communal superprimers for exponential amplification. MiXCR, applied by TCRdb to the multiplex PCR reads, yields one record per CDR3 protein. The sample lists 7,500 to 9,500 distinct CDR3 sequences; approximately 50% were seen once. Anti-CD45RO beads selected memory T cells out of the CD45RA-negative fraction. The sample taken for sequencing was memory T cells sorted from blood. Receptor source: a middle-aged man in good health.

J is TRBJ2-1 and V is TRBV12-3 or TRBV12-4, with a weak D call TRBD1 (5 bases). V shed 0 bases and J shed 4 bases, with 10 bases lying between them. The CDR3 loop spans 15 amino acids. CDR3 sequence (DNA): TGTGCCAGCAGTTTAGCAGGGGCGACATACAATGAGCAGTTCTTC. As protein: CASSLAGATYNEQFF.

This clonotype was observed a single time. The rearrangement uses TRBV28 and TRBJ2-7; the match to TRBD2 covers 9 bases. From germline, CDR1 is MDHEN and CDR2 SYDVKM. CDR3 size: 15 residues. V shed 5 bases and J 2 bases; nucleotides not matched to a gene: 7. This chain's CDR3 is CASSLAGPRAYEQYF. The CDR3 DNA sequence: TGTGCCAGCAGTCTAGCGGGACCTAGAGCCTACGAGCAGTACTTC.

The CDR3 sequence: CASSLEVNTEAFF. DNA for the CDR3: TGTGCCAGCAGCTTAGAGGTCAACACTGAAGCTTTCTTT. The V call is TRBV11-3, the J call TRBJ1-1; D remains ambiguous. CDR3 length equals 13 residues. The V end lost 0 bases, the J end lost 2 bases, and 4 bases lay between the germline ends. The V gene's germline CDR1 is SGHNT and CDR2 YENEEA.

CDR3 sequence reads: CASSVPRTAPSTEAFF. The CDR3 region has the DNA TGTGCCAGCAGCGTCCCACGGACGGCGCCGAGCACTGAAGCTTTCTTT. V usage is TRBV2 and J usage is TRBJ1-1; no reliable D call. The length of the CDR3 is 16 residues. Germline CDR1 is SNHLY and CDR2 is FYNNEI. V was trimmed by 6 bases and J by 4 bases, leaving 21 bases between them.

The rearrangement links TRBV18 to TRBJ2-7; tentatively, D is TRBD2 (5 bases). Deletions cut 0 bases from V and 0 bases from J, with 12 bases between. This CDR3 comprises 16 residues. Germline values: CDR1 KGHSH, CDR2 LQKENI. The CDR3 reads CASSPPDRLSSYEQYF. DNA of the CDR3: TGTGCCAGCTCACCACCGGATAGACTAAGCTCCTACGAGCAGTACTTC.

The genes are TRBV27 and TRBJ1-4; 7 bases agree with TRBD1. Germline V gene data show CDR1 as MNHEY and CDR2 as SMNVEV (reference sequence). The junction had 6 bases not matched to a gene; V was cut back by 5 bases and J by 3 bases. The CDR3 runs to 15 residues. The CDR3 nucleotides read TGTGCCAGCAGTCCGGCGGGACAGCCTAATGAAAAACTGTTTTTT. It is translated as CASSPAGQPNEKLFF. The full variable domain, its missing parts supplied by reference TRBV27 and TRBJ1-4, is EAQVTQNPRYLITVTGKKLTVTCSQNMNHEYMSWYRQDPGLGLRQIYYSMNVEVTDKGDVPEGYKVSRKEKRNFPLILESPSPNQTSLYFCASSPAGQPNEKLFFGSGTQLSVL.

Comment on this clonotype: One junction end does not reproduce the germline sequence, and a read error may be involved. The chain has TRBV7-9 and TRBJ2-7; either TRBD1 or TRBD2 may fit D (5 bases each). CDR1 SEHNR and CDR2 FQNEAQ come from the germline V gene (reference sequence). The CDR3 runs to 15 residues. For the CDR3, the DNA is TGTGCCAGCAGCCTAGCCCTGGGGGTATCCTACGAGCAGTACTTC. Its protein product is CASSLALGVSYEQYF.

This clonotype has a single count. V is TRBV20-1 and J is TRBJ2-3, with TRBD2 as a possible D gene (7 bases). Trimming shortened V by 5 bases and J by 4 bases, and 16 bases separated the two germline ends. The CDR3 is made up of 14 amino acids. Germline CDR1 and CDR2: DFQATT and SNEGSKA (reference sequence). This CDR3 is CSAEGGRGADTQYF. CDR3 sequence (DNA): TGCAGTGCTGAGGGGGGACGGGGGGCAGATACGCAGTATTTT.

This clonotype was seen just once. CDR3 protein: CAISGAGTLQETQYF. For the CDR3, the DNA is TGTGCCATCAGTGGGGCCGGGACTCTGCAAGAGACCCAGTACTTC. The chain links TRBV10-3 to TRBJ2-5; D possibly corresponds to TRBD2 (6 bases). V lost 4 bases and J lost 2, with 14 bases in between. CDR3 length: 15 residues. Germline V gene data show CDR1 as ENHRY and CDR2 as SYGVKD.

This chain links TRBV25-1 with TRBJ2-1; TRBD2 aligns across 9 bases. V lost 2 bases and J lost 3; bases outside the gene matches: 8. Germline V gene lookup returns CDR1 MGHDK and CDR2 SYGVNS. The CDR3 contains 17 residues. CDR3 coding DNA: TGTGCCAGCAGTGAACCCTTTAGCGGGAGTCTCTACAATGAGCAGTTCTTC. The encoded protein is CASSEPFSGSLYNEQFF.

The chain links TRBV27 to TRBJ2-7; 9 bases line up with TRBD1. Trimming removed 6 bases from V and 4 bases from J; junction bases left unmatched: 1. Germline CDR1 is MNHEY and CDR2 is SMNVEV (reference sequence). CDR3 length: 12 residues. The CDR3 spells CASRDRGYEQYF. In DNA, the CDR3 is TGTGCCAGCAGGGACAGGGGTTACGAGCAGTACTTC.

The chain joins TRBV7-9 to TRBJ2-7; 10 nucleotides match TRBD2. Germline trimming cut 1 base from V and 3 bases from J; bases unmatched to any gene: 6. The CDR3 runs to 16 residues. Looked up from germline, CDR1 is SEHNR and CDR2 is FQNEAQ (reference sequence). CDR3 in DNA: TGTGCCAGCAGCTTAGTACGGACTAGCGGACTCTACGAGCAGTACTTC. Translating gives CASSLVRTSGLYEQYF.

The gene calls are TRBV5-4 and TRBJ1-1; 7 bases agree with TRBD1. CDR1 and CDR2 from the germline V gene are SGHNT and YYREEE (reference sequence). This CDR3 contains 16 residues. After removal of 4 bases from V and 1 base from J, the junction contained 10 bases not matched to a gene. The chain's CDR3 is CASSPRGRGGNTEAFF. Here the CDR3 DNA reads TGTGCCAGCAGCCCCAGGGGCAGGGGGGGGAACACTGAAGCTTTCTTT.

The chain carries TRBV28 and TRBJ2-1; TRBD2 matches at 9 bases. V lost 5 bases, J lost 5 bases, and 16 bases stayed unmatched. Germline CDR1 MDHEN, CDR2 SYDVKM. The CDR3 loop spans 18 amino acids. CDR3 DNA sequence: TGTGCCAGCAGTCCCCAATGGGGGAAGGCGGGAGGGAACAATGAGCAGTTCTTC. Protein sequence: CASSPQWGKAGGNNEQFF.

V is TRBV28 and J is TRBJ2-1; no definite D call. The CDR3 runs 12 residues. Per the germline V gene, CDR1 is MDHEN and CDR2 is SYDVKM. V was clipped by 3 bases and J by 3 bases, with 3 bases between them. The CDR3 bases are TGTGCCAGCAGTTTTGTCTACAATGAGCAGTTCTTC. This encodes CASSFVYNEQFF.

CDR3 in DNA: TGTGCCATCAGTGGGGACGACGTAGGTGAAAAACTGTTTTTT. It yields the protein CAISGDDVGEKLFF. This rearrangement joins TRBV10-3 to TRBJ1-4, with D possibly matching TRBD1 (5 bases). Germline-derived CDR1 and CDR2 are ENHRY and SYGVKD. The CDR3 covers 14 residues. With 4 bases removed from V and 7 bases from J, the gap between germline ends came to 13 bases.

The genes are TRBV4-1 and TRBJ2-5; TRBD2 agrees at 8 bases. Germline V gives CDR1 MGHRA, CDR2 YSYEKL. The CDR3 runs to 15 residues. V lost 1 base to trimming and J lost 5 bases; unmatched junction nucleotides: 6. CDR3 coding DNA: TGCGCCAGCAGCCAAGCCGGGACTAGGAAGGAGACCCAGTACTTC. The encoded protein is CASSQAGTRKETQYF.

The rearrangement joins TRBV4-2 to TRBJ2-7, with D perhaps matching TRBD2 (6 bases). Looked up from germline, CDR1 is LGHNA and CDR2 is YNFKEQ. This CDR3 contains 14 residues. Trimming stripped 2 bases from V and 2 bases from J, with 10 bases between. The CDR3 here is CASSQPSETYEQYF. The CDR3 DNA reads TGTGCCAGCAGCCAACCTAGCGAGACCTACGAGCAGTACTTC.

CDR3 DNA: TGTGCCAGCAGTGAAGCAGTGGGGAACACTGAAGCTTTCTTT. Residues: CASSEAVGNTEAFF. The chain couples TRBV6-1 to TRBJ1-1, with D hard to call. Germline-derived CDR1 and CDR2 are MNHNS and SASEGT. CDR3 length equals 14 residues. Trimming removed 0 bases from V and 1 base from J, with 6 bases in between.